Listed below are T cell receptor beta chains from one sample, sequenced in a study of T-cell memory formation after mild COVID-19. TCRdb re-called the 5' RACE reads through MiXCR, storing one row per CDR3 protein. The data contain just over 300,000 distinct CDR3 sequences, approximately 19% of them singletons. Sequencing was carried out using PBMCs or a T cell subset sorted from them (not recorded which). The receptors originated from a man between 18 and 35 years old who had mild COVID-19 (a few samples of this study predate the infection). Cell type and time point are not known. Each CDR3 is given with its conserved first and last residue. Fields, in order: clone size, J gene, V gene, D gene, CDR3 protein, CDR3 DNA. D genes are given only for firm matches. Clone size is not always given. Where it is, it says once, few, many or a class for expanded clones.

. | TRBJ1-5 | TRBV12-3/TRBV12-4 | . | CASSLVGIGQPQHF | TGTGCCAGCAGTTTAGTGGGCATTGGTCAGCCCCAGCATTTT
few | TRBJ1-5 | TRBV11-1 | . | CASSIQGNQPQHF | TGTGCCAGCAGTATACAGGGAAATCAGCCCCAGCATTTT
. | TRBJ2-7 | TRBV24-1 | TRBD1 | CATNRQGSSYEQYF | TGTGCCACAAACCGACAGGGTAGCTCCTACGAGCAGTACTTC
many | TRBJ1-2 | TRBV7-2 | . | CASSLSGLNYGYTF | TGTGCCAGCAGCTTATCCGGGCTCAACTATGGCTACACCTTC
few | TRBJ1-1 | TRBV6-5 | TRBD1 | CASREQGAGYTEAFF | TGTGCCAGCAGAGAACAGGGGGCTGGGTACACTGAAGCTTTCTTT
. | TRBJ2-1 | TRBV5-1 | . | CASSLGINRRNEQFF | TGCGCCAGCAGCTTGGGGATTAACCGCCGCAATGAGCAGTTCTTC
. | TRBJ2-2 | TRBV6-2/TRBV6-3 | . | CASSYGQHTGELFF | TGTGCCAGCAGTTATGGACAGCACACCGGGGAGCTGTTTTTT
few | TRBJ1-1 | TRBV7-2 | . | CASSTQWGAVTEAFF | TGTGCCAGCAGCACCCAGTGGGGGGCGGTTACTGAAGCTTTCTTT
. | TRBJ1-1 | TRBV20-1 | . | CSAREGAVTEAFF | TGCAGTGCTAGAGAGGGGGCGGTCACTGAAGCTTTCTTT
few | TRBJ2-2 | TRBV11-2 | . | CASSLRIRGTGTGELFF | TGTGCCAGCAGCTTACGGATCCGGGGGACTGGAACCGGGGAGCTGTTTTTT
few | TRBJ2-2 | TRBV5-1 | . | CASSLVQGGELFF | TGCGCCAGCAGCTTGGTGCAGGGCGGGGAGCTGTTTTTT
. | TRBJ2-5 | TRBV7-2 | . | CASSLAGEPQETQYF | TGTGCCAGCAGCTTAGCGGGGGAACCCCAAGAGACCCAGTACTTC
few | TRBJ2-5 | TRBV6-6 | . | CASRRRQAQETQYF | TGTGCCAGCAGACGGAGGCAAGCCCAAGAGACCCAGTACTTC
few | TRBJ2-5 | TRBV5-5 | . | CASSLDAVQETQYF | TGTGCCAGCAGCTTGGATGCAGTCCAAGAGACCCAGTACTTC
. | TRBJ1-2 | TRBV10-3 | . | CAISTTALLYGYTF | TGTGCCATCAGTACGACAGCGCTTCTTTATGGCTACACCTTC
. | TRBJ2-5 | TRBV20-1 | TRBD2 | CSASSPRTSGPETQYF | TGCAGTGCTAGTAGCCCCCGTACTAGCGGGCCCGAGACCCAGTACTTC
. | TRBJ1-2 | TRBV3-1 | . | CASSKDGPYGYTF | TGTGCCAGCAGCAAGGACGGGCCGTATGGCTACACCTTC
few | TRBJ1-1 | TRBV10-2 | . | CAAPPGGSTEAFF | TGCGCCGCCCCTCCGGGGGGGAGCACTGAAGCTTTCTTT
. | TRBJ2-1 | TRBV16 | TRBD1 | CASSPQTGGLSDEQFF | TGTGCCAGCAGCCCTCAGACAGGGGGGCTCAGCGATGAGCAGTTCTTC
few | TRBJ1-5 | TRBV10-3 | . | CAISGGGGSQPQHF | TGTGCCATCAGCGGCGGTGGGGGGTCTCAGCCCCAGCATTTT